The following is a T cell receptor beta chain sequence with its context. This sample is drawn from a study of blood T cells in healthy people across ages. Together with a sample-barcoded 5' primer, a J-beta primer mix was included in a second PCR lasting 7 to 11 cycles. Each CDR3 protein gets one entry after TCRdb re-called the 5' RACE reads with MiXCR. Of over 600,000 distinct CDR3 sequences listed, about 21% are singletons. Those donating, healthy Caucasian individuals from Russia, were aged about 6 to 100. Sequenced input: blood. This receptor was taken from a man between 65 and 79 years old in good health.

CDR3 nucleotides: TGTGCCAGCAGTTTAGTAGCGGGCAGCTCCTACAATGAGCAGTTCTTC. It yields the protein CASSLVAGSSYNEQFF. The J gene is TRBJ2-1, the V gene TRBV12-3 or TRBV12-4; 7 bases line up with TRBD2. The CDR3 has 16 residues. The J segment lost 0 bases and the V segment lost 1 base, leaving 3 bases of the junction unmatched.